The 27 T cell receptor beta chains listed next were all sequenced from one sample in a study of CD8 T cells in ankylosing spondylitis. TCRdb redid the calling of the 5' RACE reads with MiXCR, one entry per CDR3 protein. The sample contains fewer than 400,000 distinct CDR3 sequences, roughly 14% of which appear only once. The sample comprised blood, either unsorted or a sorted T cell fraction (not recorded which). The receptors stem from a male donor with ankylosing spondylitis or in good health (not recorded which).

The J gene is TRBJ1-1, the V gene TRBV29-1, with D unclear. The CDR3 has 13 residues. V shed 3 bases and J shed 1 base, with 9 bases lying between them. CDR1 is SQVTM, CDR2 ANQGSEA, per germline. CDR3 in amino acids: CSVDPGPNTEAFF. Written as DNA, the CDR3 is TGCAGCGTTGACCCGGGCCCGAACACTGAAGCTTTCTTT.

This clonotype showed up many times. This sequence joins TRBV5-1 and TRBJ1-4; possible D gene TRBD1, 5 bases. The CDR3 runs 14 residues. V lost 4 bases and J lost 5, with 12 bases in between. Germline V gives CDR1 SGHRS, CDR2 YFSETQ. The CDR3 sequence is CASSPGQRNEKLFF. CDR3 nucleotide sequence: TGCGCCAGCAGCCCGGGGCAGAGAAATGAAAAACTGTTTTTT.

This clonotype has just a few counts. This chain links TRBV5-1 with TRBJ1-5; 10 positions agree with TRBD1. Looked up from germline, CDR1 is SGHRS and CDR2 is YFSETQ. Losses at the gene ends were 4 bases for V and 5 bases for J; bases not matched to a gene: 3. The CDR3 has 14 residues. The CDR3 DNA follows: TGCGCCAGCAGCGCCGGGACAGGGGATCAGCCCCAGCATTTT. Its protein is CASSAGTGDQPQHF.

In this sample, this clonotype turned up a few times. The chain joins TRBV7-8 to TRBJ1-6; D uncertain. The germline V gene encodes CDR1 SGHVS and CDR2 FQNEAQ. The CDR3 has 16 residues. V gave up 2 bases and J gave up 0 bases, with 8 bases separating them. The CDR3 coding sequence is TGTGCCAGCAGCTTATCCACGGGCTCCTATAATTCACCCCTCCACTTT. It encodes CASSLSTGSYNSPLHF.

This chain uses TRBV6-6 with TRBJ1-2, with TRBD1 as a possible D gene (5 bases). Germline V gene lookup returns CDR1 MNHNY and CDR2 SVGAGI (reference sequence). The V and J ends lost 3 bases and 4 bases respectively, with 9 bases between them. The CDR3 contains 13 residues. CDR3 DNA sequence: TGTGCCAGCAGTTATCAGGGCACCTATGGCTACACCTTC. Its protein product is CASSYQGTYGYTF.

The chain employs TRBV5-1 and TRBJ2-1; TRBD2 aligns across 9 bases. The V gene end was trimmed by 5 bases and the J gene end by 0 bases; junction bases not matched to a gene: 0. The CDR3 consists of 14 residues. CDR1 and CDR2 from the germline V gene are SGHRS and YFSETQ. This CDR3 reads CASRTSGSYNEQFF. The CDR3 DNA reads as TGCGCCAGCAGGACTAGCGGCTCCTACAATGAGCAGTTCTTC.

This clonotype turned up a few times. The J gene is TRBJ2-6, the V gene TRBV29-1; 8 bases map to TRBD1. There are 16 residues in the CDR3. Germline V gene sequence: CDR1 SQVTM, CDR2 ANQGSEA. V gave up 6 bases and J gave up 2 bases; unmatched junction bases: 9. CDR3 sequence reads: CSVWTGWGTGANVLTF. The CDR3 coding sequence is TGCAGCGTCTGGACAGGGTGGGGGACTGGGGCCAACGTCCTGACTTTC.

The table lists this clonotype with a few counts. The chain has TRBV12-3 or TRBV12-4 and TRBJ2-1, with D maybe TRBD1 (5 bases). V lost 8 bases and J lost 0, with 14 bases in between. The CDR3 is made up of 15 amino acids. CDR3 loop: CASVGAYSSYNEQFF. CDR3 nucleotide sequence: TGTGCCAGCGTAGGGGCTTATAGCTCCTACAATGAGCAGTTCTTC.

The chain employs TRBV6-5 and TRBJ1-2, with D perhaps matching TRBD1 (5 bases). Trimming cost V 2 bases and J 6 bases, with 16 bases left between them. The CDR3 consists of 15 residues. Germline V gives CDR1 MNHEY, CDR2 SVGAGI. The CDR3 DNA follows: TGTGCCAGCAGTTACCCGACGGGGGAGGTTGATGGCTACACCTTC. It specifies CASSYPTGEVDGYTF.

This clonotype has only a few counts. The chain employs TRBV27 and TRBJ2-1; TRBD2 agrees at 8 bases. The J segment lost 4 bases and the V segment lost 3 bases, leaving 11 bases of the junction unmatched. There are 17 residues in the CDR3. Germline CDR1 MNHEY, CDR2 SMNVEV (reference sequence). CDR3 in DNA: TGTGCCAGCAGTTTCCCCATGGGGACTAGAAATTACAATGAGCAGTTCTTC. Translating gives CASSFPMGTRNYNEQFF.

This clonotype was counted between two and nine times. This chain links TRBV5-1 with TRBJ1-1; TRBD1 matches 7 bases. Germline-derived CDR1 and CDR2 are SGHRS and YFSETQ. With V trimmed by 0 bases and J by 7 bases, 6 bases remained unmatched. This CDR3 has 14 residues. The CDR3 loop reads CASSLEGTAIEAFF. CDR3 nucleotides: TGCGCCAGCAGCTTGGAAGGGACAGCCATTGAAGCTTTCTTT.

This clonotype has only a few counts. This chain uses TRBV18 with TRBJ2-1, with 8 bases identical to TRBD1. The J segment lost 8 bases and the V segment lost 2 bases, leaving 11 bases of the junction unmatched. The CDR3 is 16 residues long. Germline CDR1 KGHSH, CDR2 LQKENI. CDR3 bases: TGTGCCAGCTCACCATTTGACAGGGGCCAAACGGATGAGCAGTTCTTC. This sequence encodes CASSPFDRGQTDEQFF.

The chain couples TRBV18 to TRBJ2-7, with TRBD2 matching over 9 bases. The germline gives CDR1 KGHSH, CDR2 LQKENI. The CDR3 runs 15 residues. V lost 6 bases, J lost 0 bases, and 6 bases stayed unmatched. CDR3 in amino acids: CASSPTSGFSYEQYF. The DNA for the CDR3 is TGTGCCAGCTCTCCGACTAGCGGCTTCTCCTACGAGCAGTACTTC.

This clonotype has more than one count but fewer than ten. The chain recombines TRBV24-1 with TRBJ2-5; either TRBD1 or TRBD2 may supply D (5 bases each). Trimming cost V 5 bases and J 2 bases, with 17 bases left between them. Germline-derived CDR1 and CDR2 are KGHDR and SFDVKD. This CDR3 comprises 16 residues. The CDR3: CATSVPGRQIQETQYF. Here the CDR3 DNA reads TGTGCCACCAGTGTCCCGGGACGCCAAATACAAGAGACCCAGTACTTC.

This clonotype was seen a handful of times. The CDR3 sequence is CASSLKGQNHRTDTQYF. The CDR3 DNA reads TGTGCCAGCAGTTTAAAGGGCCAGAACCATCGCACAGATACGCAGTATTTT. The V and J genes are TRBV27 and TRBJ2-3; the D is unclear. The CDR3 runs to 17 residues. V lost 2 bases, J lost 1 base, and 16 bases lay in between. Germline CDR1 and CDR2: MNHEY and SMNVEV (reference sequence).

This clonotype was seen more than once but under ten times. The rearrangement joins TRBV3-1 to TRBJ2-3, with 10 bases that match TRBD1. CDR1 is LGHDT, CDR2 YNNKEL, per germline (reference sequence). Losses at the gene ends were 1 base for V and 4 bases for J; bases not matched to a gene: 2. This CDR3 is 15 amino acids long. CDR3 residues: CASSQGGTGADTQYF. The CDR3, as DNA: TGTGCCAGCAGCCAAGGAGGGACAGGGGCAGATACGCAGTATTTT.

The chain couples TRBV7-8 to TRBJ2-1; 8 nucleotides match TRBD2. Per the germline V gene, CDR1 is SGHVS and CDR2 is FQNEAQ. The CDR3 contains 17 residues. Unmatched junction bases numbered 5, after V lost 1 base and J lost 0 bases. The CDR3 spells CASSLGVGTSSYNEQFF. The CDR3 DNA is TGTGCCAGCAGCTTAGGGGTGGGGACTAGCTCCTACAATGAGCAGTTCTTC.

The chain uses TRBV11-2 and TRBJ2-3; D is unclear. The CDR3 is 14 amino acids. The germline V and J ends were trimmed by 5 bases and 10 bases, with 19 bases remaining between them. In germline, CDR1 is SGHAT, CDR2 FQNNGV. The CDR3 is CASSPVDRSQPQYF. The DNA for the CDR3 is TGTGCCAGCAGCCCGGTAGACCGCTCGCAGCCGCAGTATTTT. Full variable domain (outside the CDR3, taken from reference TRBV11-2 and TRBJ2-3): EAGVAQSPRYKIIEKRQSVAFWCNPISGHATLYWYQQILGQGPKLLIQFQNNGVVDDSQLPKDRFSAERLKGVDSTLKIQPAKLEDSAVYLCASSPVDRSQPQYFGPGTRLTVL.

This clonotype was observed a handful of times. The chain uses TRBV4-1 and TRBJ2-3; 9 bases map to TRBD2. Per the germline V gene, CDR1 is MGHRA and CDR2 is YSYEKL. The CDR3 loop spans 13 amino acids. V dropped 3 bases and J dropped 9; count of bases not matched to a gene: 4. CDR3 bases: TGCGCCAGCAGCCACCCTAGCGGGGCGACGCAGTATTTT. Translated: CASSHPSGATQYF.

This clonotype was counted only a few times. The chain recombines TRBV5-1 with TRBJ2-1; D remains ambiguous. The V end lost 1 base, the J end lost 0 bases, and 8 bases lay between the germline ends. From germline, CDR1 is SGHRS and CDR2 YFSETQ. This CDR3 spans 15 amino acids. CDR3 nucleotide sequence: TGCGCCAGCAGCTTGCCAGCGAGCTCCTACAATGAGCAGTTCTTC. Protein product: CASSLPASSYNEQFF.

This clonotype was counted between two and nine times. This chain links TRBV12-3 or TRBV12-4 with TRBJ1-5, with 8 bases that match TRBD1. The CDR3 loop spans 15 amino acids. The V gene end was trimmed by 3 bases and the J gene end by 1 base; junction bases not matched to a gene: 2. The CDR3 spells CASSLDRVSNQPQHF. As DNA, the CDR3 is TGTGCCAGCAGTTTGGACAGGGTAAGCAATCAGCCCCAGCATTTT.

A few counts support this clonotype. V and J are TRBV5-1 and TRBJ1-4, with D uncertain. Trimming stripped 1 base from V and 0 bases from J, with 7 bases between. The CDR3 has 15 amino acids. From germline, CDR1 is SGHRS and CDR2 YFSETQ. The CDR3 reads CASSLYLATNEKLFF. CDR3 nucleotide sequence: TGCGCCAGCAGCTTGTATCTGGCAACTAATGAAAAACTGTTTTTT.

J is TRBJ2-1 and V is TRBV5-1, with 12 positions matching TRBD2. J lost 3 bases, V lost 4 bases, and 8 bases had no gene match. CDR1 and CDR2 from the germline V gene are SGHRS and YFSETQ. This CDR3 region has 17 residues. This CDR3 is CASSHGTSGGYYNEQFF. The CDR3 bases are TGCGCCAGCAGCCACGGTACTAGCGGGGGGTACTACAATGAGCAGTTCTTC.

This clonotype was counted many times. This rearrangement joins TRBV10-2 to TRBJ1-4; TRBD1 matches 8 bases. This CDR3 has 14 amino acids. Trimming cost V 6 bases and J 3 bases; bases outside gene matches: 3. Germline V lookup: CDR1 WSHSY, CDR2 SAAADI. The CDR3 DNA is TGCGCCAGCAGGGGGACAGGCCCTAATGAAAAACTGTTTTTT. Residues: CASRGTGPNEKLFF.

The chain combines TRBV5-6 with TRBJ2-5; D might be TRBD2 (6 bases). Germline V gene data show CDR1 as SGHDT and CDR2 as YYEEEE. The CDR3 runs to 14 residues. V was shortened by 3 bases and J by 7 bases, with 16 bases between the two germline ends. This CDR3 is CASSWVAVVATQYF. Written as DNA, the CDR3 is TGTGCCAGCAGCTGGGTAGCGGTGGTTGCGACCCAGTACTTC.

This clonotype was counted ten times or more. The V gene is TRBV25-1, the J gene TRBJ1-6, with no clear D. This CDR3 spans 13 amino acids. V lost 1 base and J 9 bases, leaving 7 bases between the germline ends. CDR1 and CDR2 (germline): MGHDK, SYGVNS. The CDR3 reads CASSELKVSPLHF. DNA of the CDR3: TGTGCCAGCAGTGAATTAAAGGTTTCACCCCTCCACTTT.

V and J are TRBV12-3 or TRBV12-4 and TRBJ1-4, with TRBD1 matching over 10 bases. With V trimmed by 4 bases and J by 4 bases, 6 bases remained unmatched. CDR3 length: 16 residues. The CDR3: CASSSGTGAVNEKLFF. Here the CDR3 DNA reads TGTGCCAGCAGTTCCGGGACAGGGGCTGTTAATGAAAAACTGTTTTTT.